The subject of this entry is one TCR beta chain. Antigen unknown. The entry originates in a study of T-cell memory formation after mild COVID-19. Across the study: TCR clusters showed largely donor specificity. General observations from the study: The pre-infection memory compartment contained some responding clones, suggesting cross-reactive memory joined.

Via MiXCR, TCRdb re-called the 5' RACE reads, giving one row per CDR3 protein. The table lists 140,000 to 150,000 distinct CDR3 sequences, around 21% of them singletons, with approximately 2.4% in the top ten. CDR3 length equals 16 residues. The germline V gene has CDR1 SEHNR and CDR2 FQNEAQ (reference sequence). Trimming removed 5 bases from V and 8 bases from J; junction bases left unmatched: 15. The J gene is TRBJ1-2, the V gene TRBV7-9; 9 nucleotides line up with TRBD1. This TCR came from an adult woman who had mild COVID-19 (a few samples of this study predate the infection). Cell type and time point are not known. Material for sequencing was PBMCs or a T cell subset sorted from them (not recorded which). The CDR3 spells CASSPDRGPLDGGYTF. In nucleotides, the CDR3 is TGTGCCAGCAGCCCGGACAGGGGCCCATTAGACGGCGGCTACACCTTC.